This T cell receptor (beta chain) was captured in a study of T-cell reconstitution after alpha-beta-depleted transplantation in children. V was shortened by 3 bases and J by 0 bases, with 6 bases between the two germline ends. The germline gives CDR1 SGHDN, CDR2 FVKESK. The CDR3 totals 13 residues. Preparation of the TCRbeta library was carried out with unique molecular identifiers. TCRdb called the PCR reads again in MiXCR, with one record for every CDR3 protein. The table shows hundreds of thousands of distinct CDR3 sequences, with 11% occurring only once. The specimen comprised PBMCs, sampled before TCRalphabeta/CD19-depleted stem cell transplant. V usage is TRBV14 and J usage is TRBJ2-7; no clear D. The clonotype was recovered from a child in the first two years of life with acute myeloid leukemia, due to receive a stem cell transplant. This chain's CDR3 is CASSQIYSYEQYF. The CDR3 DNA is TGTGCCAGCAGCCAGATTTACTCCTACGAGCAGTACTTC.